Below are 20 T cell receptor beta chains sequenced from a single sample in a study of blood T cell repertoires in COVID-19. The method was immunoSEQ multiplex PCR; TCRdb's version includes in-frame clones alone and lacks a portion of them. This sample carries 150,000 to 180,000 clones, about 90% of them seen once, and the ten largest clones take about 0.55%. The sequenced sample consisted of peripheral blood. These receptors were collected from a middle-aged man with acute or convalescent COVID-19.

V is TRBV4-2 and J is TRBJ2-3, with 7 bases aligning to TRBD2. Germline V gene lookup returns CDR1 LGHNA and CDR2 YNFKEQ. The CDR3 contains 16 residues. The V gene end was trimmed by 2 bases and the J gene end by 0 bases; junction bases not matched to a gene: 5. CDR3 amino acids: CASSQPTRGSTDTQYF. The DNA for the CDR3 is TGTGCCAGCAGCCAACCCACGCGGGGGAGCACAGATACGCAGTATTTT.

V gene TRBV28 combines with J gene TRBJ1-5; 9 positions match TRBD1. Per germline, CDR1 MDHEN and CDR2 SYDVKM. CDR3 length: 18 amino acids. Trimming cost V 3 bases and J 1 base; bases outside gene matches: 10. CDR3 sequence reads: CASSLHTGGLGSNQPQHF. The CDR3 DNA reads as TGTGCCAGCAGTTTGCACACAGGGGGCCTGGGCAGCAATCAGCCCCAGCATTTT.

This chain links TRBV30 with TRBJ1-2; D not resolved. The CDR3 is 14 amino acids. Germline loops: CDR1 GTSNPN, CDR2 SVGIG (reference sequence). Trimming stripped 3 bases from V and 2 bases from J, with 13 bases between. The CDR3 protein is CAWSFDTYNYGYTF. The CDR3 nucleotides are TGTGCCTGGAGCTTTGACACATACAACTATGGCTACACCTTC.

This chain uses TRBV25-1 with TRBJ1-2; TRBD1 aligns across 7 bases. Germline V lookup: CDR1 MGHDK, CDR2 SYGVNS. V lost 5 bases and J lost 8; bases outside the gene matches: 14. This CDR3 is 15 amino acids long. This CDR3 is CASSPSQTGVVGYTF. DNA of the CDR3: TGTGCCAGCAGTCCTAGTCAAACAGGGGTAGTCGGCTACACCTTC.

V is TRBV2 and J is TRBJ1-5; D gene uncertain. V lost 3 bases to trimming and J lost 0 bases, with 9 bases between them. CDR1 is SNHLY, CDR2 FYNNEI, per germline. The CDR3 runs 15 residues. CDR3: CASSEHYSSNQPQHF. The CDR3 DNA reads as TGTGCCAGCAGTGAGCACTATTCTAGCAATCAGCCCCAGCATTTT.

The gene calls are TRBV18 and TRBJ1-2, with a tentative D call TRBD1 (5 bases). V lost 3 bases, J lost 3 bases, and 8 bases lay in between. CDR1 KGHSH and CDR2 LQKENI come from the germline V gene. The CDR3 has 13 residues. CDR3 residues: CASSPQGYYGYTF. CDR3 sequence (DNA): TGTGCCAGCTCACCTCAGGGTTACTATGGCTACACCTTC. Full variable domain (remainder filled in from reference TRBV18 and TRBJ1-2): NAGVMQNPRHLVRRRGQEARLRCSPMKGHSHVYWYRQLPEEGLKFMVYLQKENIIDESGMPKERFSAEFPKEGPSILRIQQVVRGDSAAYFCASSPQGYYGYTFGSGTRLTVV.

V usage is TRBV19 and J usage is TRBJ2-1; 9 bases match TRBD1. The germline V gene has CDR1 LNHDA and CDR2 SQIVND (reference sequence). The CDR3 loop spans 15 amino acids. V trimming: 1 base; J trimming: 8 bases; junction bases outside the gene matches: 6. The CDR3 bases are TGTGCCAGTAGTATAGGGGACAGGGCTTACGATGAGCAGTTCTTC. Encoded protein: CASSIGDRAYDEQFF.

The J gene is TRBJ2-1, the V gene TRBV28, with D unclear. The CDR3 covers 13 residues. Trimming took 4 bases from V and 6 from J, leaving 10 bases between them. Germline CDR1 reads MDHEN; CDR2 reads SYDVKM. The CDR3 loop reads CASSSEGVNEQFF. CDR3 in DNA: TGTGCCAGCAGTTCAGAAGGAGTCAATGAGCAGTTCTTC.

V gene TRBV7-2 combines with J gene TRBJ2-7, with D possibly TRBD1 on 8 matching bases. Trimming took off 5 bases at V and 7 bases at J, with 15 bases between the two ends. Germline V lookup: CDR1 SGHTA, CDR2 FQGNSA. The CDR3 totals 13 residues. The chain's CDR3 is CASSPGQGGEQYF. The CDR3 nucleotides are TGTGCCAGCAGCCCTGGACAGGGAGGGGAGCAGTACTTC.

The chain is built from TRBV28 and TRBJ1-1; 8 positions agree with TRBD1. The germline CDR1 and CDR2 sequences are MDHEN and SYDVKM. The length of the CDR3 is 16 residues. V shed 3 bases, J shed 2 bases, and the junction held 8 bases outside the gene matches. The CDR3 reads CASSFVQGAVNTEAFF. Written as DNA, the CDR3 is TGTGCCAGCAGTTTCGTCCAGGGGGCGGTCAACACTGAAGCTTTCTTT.

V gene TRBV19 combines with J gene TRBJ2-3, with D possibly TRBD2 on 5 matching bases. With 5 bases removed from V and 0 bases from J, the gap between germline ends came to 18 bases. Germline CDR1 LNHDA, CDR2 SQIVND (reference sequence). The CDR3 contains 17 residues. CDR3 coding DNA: TGTGCCAGTAGTGTCCACTCGAGCGGTACTAGCACAGATACGCAGTATTTT. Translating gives CASSVHSSGTSTDTQYF.

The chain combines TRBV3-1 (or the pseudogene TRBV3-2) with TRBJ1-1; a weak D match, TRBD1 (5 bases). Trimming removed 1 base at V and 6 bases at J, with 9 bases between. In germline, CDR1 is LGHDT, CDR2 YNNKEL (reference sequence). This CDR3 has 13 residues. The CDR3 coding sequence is TGTGCCAGCAGCCAAGGGGGCCGGTCTGAAGCTTTCTTT. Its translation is CASSQGGRSEAFF.

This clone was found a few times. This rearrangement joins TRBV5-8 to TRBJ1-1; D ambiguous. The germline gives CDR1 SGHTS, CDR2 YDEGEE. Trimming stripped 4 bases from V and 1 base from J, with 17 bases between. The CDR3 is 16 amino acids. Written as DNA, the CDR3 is TGTGCCAGCAGCCCGGCCAGAGGAGGTTGGAACACTGAAGCTTTCTTT. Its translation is CASSPARGGWNTEAFF.

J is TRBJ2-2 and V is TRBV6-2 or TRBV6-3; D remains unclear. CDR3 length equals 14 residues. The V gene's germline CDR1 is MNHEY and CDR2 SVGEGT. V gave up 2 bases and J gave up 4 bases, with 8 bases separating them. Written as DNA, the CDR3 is TGTGCCAGCAGTTACGCAGGAACCACCGGGGAGCTGTTTTTT. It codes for CASSYAGTTGELFF.

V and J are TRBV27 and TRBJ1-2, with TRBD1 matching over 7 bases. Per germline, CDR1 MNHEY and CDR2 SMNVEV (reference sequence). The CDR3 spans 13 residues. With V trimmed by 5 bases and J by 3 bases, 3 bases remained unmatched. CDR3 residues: CASSATGDYGYTF. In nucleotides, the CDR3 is TGTGCCAGCAGTGCTACAGGGGACTATGGCTACACCTTC.

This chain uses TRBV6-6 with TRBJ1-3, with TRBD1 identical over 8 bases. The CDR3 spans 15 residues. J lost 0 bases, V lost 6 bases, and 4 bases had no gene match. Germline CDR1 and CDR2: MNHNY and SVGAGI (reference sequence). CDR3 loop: CASRKTGDSGNTIYF. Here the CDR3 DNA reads TGTGCCAGCAGGAAGACAGGGGACTCTGGAAACACCATATATTTT.

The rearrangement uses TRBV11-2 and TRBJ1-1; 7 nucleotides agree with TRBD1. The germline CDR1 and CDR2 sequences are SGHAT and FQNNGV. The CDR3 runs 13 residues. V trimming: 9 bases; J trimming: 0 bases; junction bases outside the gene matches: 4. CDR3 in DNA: TGTGCCAGTACGGACAGGATGAACACTGAAGCTTTCTTT. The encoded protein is CASTDRMNTEAFF.

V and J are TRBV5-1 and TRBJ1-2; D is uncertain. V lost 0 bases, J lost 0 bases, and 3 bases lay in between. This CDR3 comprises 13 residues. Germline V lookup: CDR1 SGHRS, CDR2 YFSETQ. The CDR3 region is CASSLAANYGYTF. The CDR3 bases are TGCGCCAGCAGCTTGGCGGCTAACTATGGCTACACCTTC.

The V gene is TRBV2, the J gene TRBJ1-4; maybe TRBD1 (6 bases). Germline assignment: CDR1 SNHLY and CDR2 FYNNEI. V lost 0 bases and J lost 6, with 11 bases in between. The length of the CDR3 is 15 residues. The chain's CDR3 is CASSEAGAADEKLFF. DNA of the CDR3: TGTGCCAGCAGTGAAGCGGGGGCAGCGGATGAAAAACTGTTTTTT.

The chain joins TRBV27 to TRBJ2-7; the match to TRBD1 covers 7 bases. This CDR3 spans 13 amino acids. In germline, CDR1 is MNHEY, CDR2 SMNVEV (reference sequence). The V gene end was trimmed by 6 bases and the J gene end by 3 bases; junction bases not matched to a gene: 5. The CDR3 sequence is CASSRGTDYEQYF. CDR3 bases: TGTGCCAGCAGCCGAGGGACAGACTACGAGCAGTACTTC.